This is a list of T cell receptor beta chains from one sample in a study of blood T cell repertoires in COVID-19. The data were produced by immunoSEQ multiplex PCR, yet TCRdb's version contains in-frame clones alone and is incomplete. This table holds 45,000 to 50,000 clones, roughly four fifths found once. Source material: peripheral blood. These receptors came from a man between 60 and 70 years old with active COVID-19. CDR3s include the opening cysteine and the closing phenylalanine or tryptophan. D genes are given only for firm matches. Not every row has a clone size; where given, it reads once, few, many or a size class.

D: TRBD2; J: TRBJ2-1; V: TRBV4-1; size: .; DNA: TGCGCCAGCAGCCAAGTCCGGCTAGCGGTATACAATGAGCAGTTCTTC; CDR3: CASSQVRLAVYNEQFF
D: TRBD2; J: TRBJ2-1; V: TRBV18; size: .; DNA: TGTGCCAGCTCACCCCGGGGAGCGGGGGACAATGAGCAGTTCTTC; CDR3: CASSPRGAGDNEQFF
D: .; J: TRBJ1-4; V: TRBV15; size: .; DNA: TGTGCCACCAGCAGAGATACAAGGGGAAATGAAAAACTGTTTTTT; CDR3: CATSRDTRGNEKLFF
D: .; J: TRBJ2-7; V: TRBV6-5; size: .; DNA: TGTGCCAGCAGTTACTCACACAGGAGCTCCTACGAGCAGTACTTC; CDR3: CASSYSHRSSYEQYF
D: .; J: TRBJ2-7; V: TRBV6-5; size: .; DNA: TGTGCCAGCAGCTACAGGTCCCTGAGCGACGAGCAGTACTTC; CDR3: CASSYRSLSDEQYF
D: TRBD1; J: TRBJ1-2; V: TRBV5-1; size: .; DNA: TGCGCCAGCCACATCGGACAGGGCTATGGCTACACCTTC; CDR3: CASHIGQGYGYTF
D: TRBD2; J: TRBJ2-7; V: TRBV4-2; size: .; DNA: TGTGCCAGCAGCCAATCCGCGCCGGGGGGGTTGGACGAGCAGTACTTC; CDR3: CASSQSAPGGLDEQYF
D: TRBD2; J: TRBJ2-7; V: TRBV5-1; size: medium-sized; DNA: TGCGCCAGCAGCTTGGTGGCGGGAGGCGACTACGAGCAGTACTTC; CDR3: CASSLVAGGDYEQYF
D: TRBD2; J: TRBJ2-7; V: TRBV27; size: .; DNA: TGTGCCAGCAGTTCTGGACTAGCGGACCCTCGCTCCTACGAGCAGTACTTC; CDR3: CASSSGLADPRSYEQYF
D: .; J: TRBJ1-2; V: TRBV5-1; size: .; DNA: TGCGCCAGCAGTGCGCAGGGTGGTTATGGCTACACCTTC; CDR3: CASSAQGGYGYTF
D: TRBD1; J: TRBJ2-7; V: TRBV6-6; size: .; DNA: TGTGCCAGCAGCATTTACAGGGGGCGAAGCGAGCAGTACTTC; CDR3: CASSIYRGRSEQYF
D: .; J: TRBJ2-5; V: TRBV7-6; size: .; DNA: TGTGCCAGCAGCCCCAGATCGGCGGGGCTGGAGACCCAGTACTTC; CDR3: CASSPRSAGLETQYF
D: TRBD1; J: TRBJ1-2; V: TRBV6-6; size: .; DNA: TGTGCCAGCAACCAATTCCCGGGACAGGGGGGCTATGGCTACACCTTC; CDR3: CASNQFPGQGGYGYTF
D: .; J: TRBJ2-7; V: TRBV2; size: .; DNA: TGTGCCAGCAGCCCCACCTACGAGCAGTACTTC; CDR3: CASSPTYEQYF
D: TRBD2; J: TRBJ2-3; V: TRBV7-9; size: .; DNA: TGTGCCAGCAGCCTGGGACTAGCGGAAGGCACAGATACGCAGTATTTT; CDR3: CASSLGLAEGTDTQYF
D: TRBD1; J: TRBJ2-4; V: TRBV7-9; size: .; DNA: TGTGCCAGCAGCCTCGGACAGGGAGGAACCAAAAACATTCAGTACTTC; CDR3: CASSLGQGGTKNIQYF
D: TRBD1; J: TRBJ1-5; V: TRBV28; size: .; DNA: TGTGCCAGCAGTTTTGGACAGGGGGCGAATCAGCCCCAGCATTTT; CDR3: CASSFGQGANQPQHF
D: TRBD1; J: TRBJ1-6; V: TRBV7-9; size: .; DNA: TGTGCCGCCCAACGACAGGGCGCGGTTAATTCACCCCTCCACTTT; CDR3: CAAQRQGAVNSPLHF
D: .; J: TRBJ2-7; V: TRBV3-1/TRBV3-2; size: .; DNA: TGTGCCAGCAGCCAAGTAGGTGGACAAGGGAACGGCTACGAGCAGTACTTC; CDR3: CASSQVGGQGNGYEQYF
D: TRBD1; J: TRBJ1-4; V: TRBV5-6; size: .; DNA: TGTGCCAGCAGCGCAACAGGGGGCGCGATAAGGGAAAAACTGTTTTTT; CDR3: CASSATGGAIREKLFF
D: TRBD2; J: TRBJ2-7; V: TRBV5-4; size: .; DNA: TGTGCCAGCAGCCGCCTCCTAGCGGCCCCCTACGAGCAGTACTTC; CDR3: CASSRLLAAPYEQYF
D: .; J: TRBJ1-2; V: TRBV24-1; size: few; DNA: TGTGCCACCAGTGATCGGGCTAACTATGGCTACACCTTC; CDR3: CATSDRANYGYTF
D: TRBD1; J: TRBJ1-5; V: TRBV30; size: .; DNA: TGTGCCTGGAGTGTGCTGGGGACAGTGAATAGCAATCAGCCCCAGCATTTT; CDR3: CAWSVLGTVNSNQPQHF
D: .; J: TRBJ1-1; V: TRBV7-9; size: .; DNA: TGTGCCAGCAGCTTATACAGAAACACTGAAGCTTTCTTT; CDR3: CASSLYRNTEAFF
D: .; J: TRBJ2-6; V: TRBV7-9; size: .; DNA: TGTGCCATCGACAGATCCCTCTCTGGGGCCAACGTCCTGACTTTC; CDR3: CAIDRSLSGANVLTF
D: TRBD1; J: TRBJ1-5; V: TRBV19; size: .; DNA: TGTGCCAGTCATACAGGGGGTGGTCAGCCCCAGCATTTT; CDR3: CASHTGGGQPQHF
D: TRBD1; J: TRBJ1-6; V: TRBV30; size: .; DNA: TGTGCCTGGGAGGGACAGGGATATTCACCCCTCCACTTT; CDR3: CAWEGQGYSPLHF
D: .; J: TRBJ2-1; V: TRBV19; size: once; DNA: TGTGCCAGTAGTATTCGGCGGGAAAATGAGCAGTTCTTC; CDR3: CASSIRRENEQFF